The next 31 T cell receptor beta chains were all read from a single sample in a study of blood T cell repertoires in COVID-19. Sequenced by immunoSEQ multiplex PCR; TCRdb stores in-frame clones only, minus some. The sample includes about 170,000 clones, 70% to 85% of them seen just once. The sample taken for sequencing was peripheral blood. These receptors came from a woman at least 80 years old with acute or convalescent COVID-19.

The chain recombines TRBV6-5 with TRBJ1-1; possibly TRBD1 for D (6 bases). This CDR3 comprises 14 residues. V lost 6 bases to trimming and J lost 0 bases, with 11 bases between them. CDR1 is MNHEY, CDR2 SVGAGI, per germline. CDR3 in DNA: TGTGCCAGCAGGATGGGACAACTGAACACTGAAGCTTTCTTT. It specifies CASRMGQLNTEAFF.

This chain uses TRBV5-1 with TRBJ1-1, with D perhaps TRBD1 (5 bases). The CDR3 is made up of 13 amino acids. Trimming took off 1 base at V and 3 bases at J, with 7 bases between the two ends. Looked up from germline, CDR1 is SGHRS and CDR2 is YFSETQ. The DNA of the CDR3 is TGCGCCAGCAGCTTGAGGGGATACACTGAAGCTTTCTTT. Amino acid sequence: CASSLRGYTEAFF. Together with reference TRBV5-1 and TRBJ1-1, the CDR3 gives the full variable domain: KAGVTQTPRYLIKTRGQQVTLSCSPISGHRSVSWYQQTPGQGLQFLFEYFSETQRNKGNFPGRFSGRQFSNSRSEMNVSTLELGDSALYLCASSLRGYTEAFFGQGTRLTVV.

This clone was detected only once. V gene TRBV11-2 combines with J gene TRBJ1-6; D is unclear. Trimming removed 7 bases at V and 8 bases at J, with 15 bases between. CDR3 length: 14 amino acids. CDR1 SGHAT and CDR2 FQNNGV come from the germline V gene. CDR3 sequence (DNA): TGTGCCAGCACCGTAGACCCCGGGGATTCACCCCTCCACTTT. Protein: CASTVDPGDSPLHF. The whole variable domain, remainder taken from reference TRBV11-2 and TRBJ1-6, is EAGVAQSPRYKIIEKRQSVAFWCNPISGHATLYWYQQILGQGPKLLIQFQNNGVVDDSQLPKDRFSAERLKGVDSTLKIQPAKLEDSAVYLCASTVDPGDSPLHFGNGTRLTVT.

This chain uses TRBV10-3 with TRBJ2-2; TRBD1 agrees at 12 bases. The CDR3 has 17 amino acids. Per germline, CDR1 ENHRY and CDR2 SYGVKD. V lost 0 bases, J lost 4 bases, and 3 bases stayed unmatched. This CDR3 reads CAISESGQGASTGELFF. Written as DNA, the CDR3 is TGTGCCATCAGTGAGTCGGGACAGGGGGCGAGCACCGGGGAGCTGTTTTTT.

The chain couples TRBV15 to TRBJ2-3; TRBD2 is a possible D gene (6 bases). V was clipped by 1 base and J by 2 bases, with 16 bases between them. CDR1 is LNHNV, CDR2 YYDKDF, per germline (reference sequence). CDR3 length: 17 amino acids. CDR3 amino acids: CATSRGGVYSSTDTQYF. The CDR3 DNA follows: TGTGCCACCAGCAGAGGGGGGGTCTATTCTTCCACAGATACGCAGTATTTT.

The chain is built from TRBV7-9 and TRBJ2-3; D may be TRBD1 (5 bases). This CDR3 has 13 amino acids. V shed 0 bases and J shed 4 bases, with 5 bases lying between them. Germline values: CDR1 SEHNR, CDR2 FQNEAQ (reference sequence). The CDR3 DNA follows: TGTGCCAGCAGCTTAGCGGGGCCAGATACGCAGTATTTT. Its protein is CASSLAGPDTQYF.

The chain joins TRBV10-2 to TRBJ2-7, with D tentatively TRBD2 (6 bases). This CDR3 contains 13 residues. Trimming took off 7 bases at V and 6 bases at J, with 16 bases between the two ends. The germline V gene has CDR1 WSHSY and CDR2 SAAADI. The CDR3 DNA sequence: TGCGCCAGCAAAGAACCGGGGGTAGGCGAGCAGTACTTC. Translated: CASKEPGVGEQYF.

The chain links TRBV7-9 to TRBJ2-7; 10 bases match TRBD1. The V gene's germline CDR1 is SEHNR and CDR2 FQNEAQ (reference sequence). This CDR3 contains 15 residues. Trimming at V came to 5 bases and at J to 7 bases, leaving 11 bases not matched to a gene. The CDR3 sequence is CASSTPGTGVREQYF. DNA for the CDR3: TGTGCCAGCAGCACCCCCGGGACAGGGGTTAGGGAGCAGTACTTC.

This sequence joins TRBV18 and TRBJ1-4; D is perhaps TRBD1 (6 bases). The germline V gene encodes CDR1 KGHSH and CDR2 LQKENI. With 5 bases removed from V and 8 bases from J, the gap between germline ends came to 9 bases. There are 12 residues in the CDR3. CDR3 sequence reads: CASSSTGEKLFF. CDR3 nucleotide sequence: TGTGCCAGCTCATCGACAGGCGAAAAACTGTTTTTT.

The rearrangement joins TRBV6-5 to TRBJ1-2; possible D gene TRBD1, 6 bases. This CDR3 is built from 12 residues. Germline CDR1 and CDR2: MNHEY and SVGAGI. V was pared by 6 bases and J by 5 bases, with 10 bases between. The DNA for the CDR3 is TGTGCCAGCAGCCGACAGGTTTATGGCTACACCTTC. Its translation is CASSRQVYGYTF.

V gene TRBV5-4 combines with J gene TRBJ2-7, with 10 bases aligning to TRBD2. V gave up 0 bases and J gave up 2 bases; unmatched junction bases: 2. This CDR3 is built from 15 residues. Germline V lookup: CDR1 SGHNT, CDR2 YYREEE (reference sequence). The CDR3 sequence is CASSLGTSGTYEQYF. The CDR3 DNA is TGTGCCAGCAGCTTGGGAACTAGCGGGACCTACGAGCAGTACTTC.

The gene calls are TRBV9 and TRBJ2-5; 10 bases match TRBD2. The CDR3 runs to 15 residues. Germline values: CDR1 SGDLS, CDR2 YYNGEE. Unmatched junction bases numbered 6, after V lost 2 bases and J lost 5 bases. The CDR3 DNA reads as TGTGCCAGCAGCGTTGGAGCGGGAGGGCCGGAGACCCAGTACTTC. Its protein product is CASSVGAGGPETQYF.

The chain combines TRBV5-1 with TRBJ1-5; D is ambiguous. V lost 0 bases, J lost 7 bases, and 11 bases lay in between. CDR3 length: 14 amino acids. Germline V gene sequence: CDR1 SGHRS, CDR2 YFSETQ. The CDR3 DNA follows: TGCGCCAGCAGCTTGGGGGGTCCGGGGCAGCCCCAGCATTTT. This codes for CASSLGGPGQPQHF. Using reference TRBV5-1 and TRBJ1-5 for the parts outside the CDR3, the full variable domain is KAGVTQTPRYLIKTRGQQVTLSCSPISGHRSVSWYQQTPGQGLQFLFEYFSETQRNKGNFPGRFSGRQFSNSRSEMNVSTLELGDSALYLCASSLGGPGQPQHFGDGTRLSIL.

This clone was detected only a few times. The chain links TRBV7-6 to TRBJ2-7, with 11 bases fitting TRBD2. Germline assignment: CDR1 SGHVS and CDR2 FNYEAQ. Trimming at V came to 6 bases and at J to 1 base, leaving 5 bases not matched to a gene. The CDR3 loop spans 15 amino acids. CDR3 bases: TGTGCCAGCAGTCGCGTAGCGGGAGGGTCCTACGAGCAGTACTTC. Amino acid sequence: CASSRVAGGSYEQYF. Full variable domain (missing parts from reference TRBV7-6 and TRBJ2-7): GAGVSQSPRYKVTKRGQDVALRCDPISGHVSLYWYRQALGQGPEFLTYFNYEAQQDKSGLPNDRFSAERPEGSISTLTIQRTEQRDSAMYRCASSRVAGGSYEQYFGPGTRLTVT.

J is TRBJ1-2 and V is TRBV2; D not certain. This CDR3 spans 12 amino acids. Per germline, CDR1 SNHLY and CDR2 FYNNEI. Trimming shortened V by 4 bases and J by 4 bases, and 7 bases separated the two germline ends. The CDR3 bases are TGTGCCAGCAGTGGATCCAGCTATGGCTACACCTTC. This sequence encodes CASSGSSYGYTF.

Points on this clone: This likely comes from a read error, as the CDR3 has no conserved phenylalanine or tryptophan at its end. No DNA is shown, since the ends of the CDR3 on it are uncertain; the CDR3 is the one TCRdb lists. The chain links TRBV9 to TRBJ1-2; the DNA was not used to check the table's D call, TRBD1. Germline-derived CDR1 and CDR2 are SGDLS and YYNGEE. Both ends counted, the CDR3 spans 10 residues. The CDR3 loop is CASSPKGQNL.

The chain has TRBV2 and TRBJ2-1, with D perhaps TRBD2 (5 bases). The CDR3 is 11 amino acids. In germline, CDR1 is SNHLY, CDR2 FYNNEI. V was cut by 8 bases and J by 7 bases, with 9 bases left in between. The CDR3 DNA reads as TGTGCCAGCGGGTGGGAGAATGAGCAGTTCTTC. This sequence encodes CASGWENEQFF.

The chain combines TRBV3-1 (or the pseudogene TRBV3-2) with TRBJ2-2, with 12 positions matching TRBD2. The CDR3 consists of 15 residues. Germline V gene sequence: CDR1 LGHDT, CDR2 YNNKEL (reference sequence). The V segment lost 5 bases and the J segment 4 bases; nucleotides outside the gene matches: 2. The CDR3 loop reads CASSRLAGVTGELFF. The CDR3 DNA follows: TGTGCCAGCAGCAGACTAGCGGGAGTCACCGGGGAGCTGTTTTTT.

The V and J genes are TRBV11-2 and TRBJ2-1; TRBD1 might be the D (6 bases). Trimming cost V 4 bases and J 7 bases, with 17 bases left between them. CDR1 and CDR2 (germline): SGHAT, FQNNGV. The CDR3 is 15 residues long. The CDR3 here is CASSYTAGVRNEQFF. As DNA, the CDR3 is TGTGCCAGCAGCTATACAGCAGGGGTGCGGAATGAGCAGTTCTTC. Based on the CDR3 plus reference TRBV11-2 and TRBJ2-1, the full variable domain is EAGVAQSPRYKIIEKRQSVAFWCNPISGHATLYWYQQILGQGPKLLIQFQNNGVVDDSQLPKDRFSAERLKGVDSTLKIQPAKLEDSAVYLCASSYTAGVRNEQFFGPGTRLTVL.

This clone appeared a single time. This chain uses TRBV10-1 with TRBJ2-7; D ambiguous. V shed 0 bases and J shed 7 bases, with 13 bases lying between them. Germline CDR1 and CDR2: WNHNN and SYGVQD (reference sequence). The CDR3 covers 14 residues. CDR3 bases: TGCGCCAGCAGTGAGTCTTTAGCTAACCGTGAGCAGTACTTC. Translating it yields CASSESLANREQYF.

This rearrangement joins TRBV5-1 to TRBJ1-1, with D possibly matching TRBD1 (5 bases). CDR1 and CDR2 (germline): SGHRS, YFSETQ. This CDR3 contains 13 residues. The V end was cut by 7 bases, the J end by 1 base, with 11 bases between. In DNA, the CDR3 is TGCGCCAGCGGGACTGGGGCGAACACTGAAGCTTTCTTT. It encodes CASGTGANTEAFF.

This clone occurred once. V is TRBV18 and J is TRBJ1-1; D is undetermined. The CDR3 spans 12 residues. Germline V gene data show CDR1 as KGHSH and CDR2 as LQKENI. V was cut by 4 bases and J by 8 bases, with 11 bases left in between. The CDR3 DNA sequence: TGTGCCAGCTCACAGGGAGGGAACGAAGCTTTCTTT. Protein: CASSQGGNEAFF.

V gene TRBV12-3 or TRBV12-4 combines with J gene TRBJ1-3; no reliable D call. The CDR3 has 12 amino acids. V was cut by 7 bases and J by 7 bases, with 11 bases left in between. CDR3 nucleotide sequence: TGTGCCAGCACCTCCTCTTTGAACACCATATATTTT. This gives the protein CASTSSLNTIYF.

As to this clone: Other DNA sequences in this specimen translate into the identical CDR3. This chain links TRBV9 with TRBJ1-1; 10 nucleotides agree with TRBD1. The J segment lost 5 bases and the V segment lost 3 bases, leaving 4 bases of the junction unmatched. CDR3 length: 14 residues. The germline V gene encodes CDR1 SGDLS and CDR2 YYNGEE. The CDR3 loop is CASSEGTGDTEAFF. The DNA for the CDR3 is TGTGCCAGCAGCGAGGGGACAGGGGATACTGAAGCTTTCTTT.

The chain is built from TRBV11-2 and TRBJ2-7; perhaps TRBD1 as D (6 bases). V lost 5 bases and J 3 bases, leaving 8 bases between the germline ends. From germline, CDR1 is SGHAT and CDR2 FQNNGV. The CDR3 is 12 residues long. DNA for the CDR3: TGTGCCAGCAGCCTGGACAGCTACGAGCAGTACTTC. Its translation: CASSLDSYEQYF. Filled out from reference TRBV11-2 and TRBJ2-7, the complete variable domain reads EAGVAQSPRYKIIEKRQSVAFWCNPISGHATLYWYQQILGQGPKLLIQFQNNGVVDDSQLPKDRFSAERLKGVDSTLKIQPAKLEDSAVYLCASSLDSYEQYFGPGTRLTVT.

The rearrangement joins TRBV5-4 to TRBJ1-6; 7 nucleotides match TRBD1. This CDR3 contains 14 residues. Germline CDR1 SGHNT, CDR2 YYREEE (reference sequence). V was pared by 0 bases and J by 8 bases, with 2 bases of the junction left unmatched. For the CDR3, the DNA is TGTGCCAGCAGCTTGGAGGGGGCCCATTCACCCCTCCACTTT. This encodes CASSLEGAHSPLHF.

CDR3 nucleotides: TGCAGCGTTGTTAAACAGGGGACGTCCTACGAGCAGTACTTC. Amino acids: CSVVKQGTSYEQYF. The chain recombines TRBV29-1 with TRBJ2-7; 7 bases are a match to TRBD1. CDR3 length: 14 amino acids. Germline V gene data show CDR1 as SQVTM and CDR2 as ANQGSEA. V was pared by 4 bases and J by 1 base, with 7 bases of the junction left unmatched.

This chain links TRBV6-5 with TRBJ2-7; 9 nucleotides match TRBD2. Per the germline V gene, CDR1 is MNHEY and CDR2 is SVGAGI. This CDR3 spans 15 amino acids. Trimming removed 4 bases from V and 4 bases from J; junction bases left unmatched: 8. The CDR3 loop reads CASSSLRAGGYEQYF. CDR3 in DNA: TGTGCCAGCAGTTCCCTGAGGGCGGGAGGGTACGAGCAGTACTTC.

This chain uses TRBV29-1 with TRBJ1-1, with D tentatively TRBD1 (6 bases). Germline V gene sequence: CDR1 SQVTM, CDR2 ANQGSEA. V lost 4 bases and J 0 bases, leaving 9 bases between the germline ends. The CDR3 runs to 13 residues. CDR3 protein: CSVGQGLNTEAFF. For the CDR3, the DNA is TGCAGCGTTGGGCAGGGGCTGAACACTGAAGCTTTCTTT. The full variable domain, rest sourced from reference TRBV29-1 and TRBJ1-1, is SAVISQKPSRDICQRGTSLTIQCQVDSQVTMMFWYRQQPGQSLTLIATANQGSEATYESGFVIDKFPISRPNLTFSTLTVSNMSPEDSSIYLCSVGQGLNTEAFFGQGTRLTVV.

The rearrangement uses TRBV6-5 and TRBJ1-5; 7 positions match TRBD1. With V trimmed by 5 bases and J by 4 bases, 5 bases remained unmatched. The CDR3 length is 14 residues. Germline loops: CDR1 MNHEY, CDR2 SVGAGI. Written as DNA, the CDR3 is TGTGCCAGCAGTCTGACAGGGCCTAATCAGCCCCAGCATTTT. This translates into CASSLTGPNQPQHF.

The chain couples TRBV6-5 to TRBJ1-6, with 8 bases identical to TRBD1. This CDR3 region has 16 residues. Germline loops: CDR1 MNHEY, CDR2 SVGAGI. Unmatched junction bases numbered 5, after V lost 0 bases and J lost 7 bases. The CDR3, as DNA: TGTGCCAGCAGTTACTCGACAGGGGTAATAAATTCACCCCTCCACTTT. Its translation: CASSYSTGVINSPLHF.